This entry lists 17 T cell receptor beta chains sequenced from one sample in a study of T cell responses to AZD1222 COVID-19 vaccine. Sequenced by immunoSEQ multiplex PCR; TCRdb stores in-frame clones only, minus some. The data show about 120,000 clones, 94% seen once. The source material was peripheral blood, sampled 28 days after the second AZD1222 dose. The receptor set was obtained from an adult who received the AZD1222 COVID-19 vaccine.

This clone was counted once. The chain combines TRBV5-1 with TRBJ1-2, with a possible D match to TRBD1 (6 bases). This CDR3 is 14 amino acids long. The germline V gene encodes CDR1 SGHRS and CDR2 YFSETQ. V lost 4 bases, J lost 1 base, and 11 bases lay in between. Written as DNA, the CDR3 is TGCGCCAGCAGCCAGGGGCAGATTAACTATGGCTACACCTTC. It specifies CASSQGQINYGYTF.

This clone was seen a single time. The genes are TRBV3-1 (or the pseudogene TRBV3-2) and TRBJ1-3; D uncertain. V lost 6 bases and J 3 bases, leaving 18 bases between the germline ends. This CDR3 comprises 16 residues. Per the germline V gene, CDR1 is LGHDT and CDR2 is YNNKEL (reference sequence). CDR3 in amino acids: CASSLGPSGNGNTIYF. The CDR3 nucleotides are TGTGCCAGCAGTCTTGGCCCCTCCGGGAATGGAAACACCATATATTTT.

A single count supports this clone. The chain employs TRBV7-2 and TRBJ1-1; D remains unclear. The CDR3 consists of 14 residues. The V and J ends lost 3 bases and 0 bases respectively, with 8 bases between them. Germline V gene data show CDR1 as SGHTA and CDR2 as FQGNSA. The CDR3 here is CASSFSRMNTEAFF. In DNA, the CDR3 is TGTGCCAGCAGCTTTTCCAGGATGAACACTGAAGCTTTCTTT.

The rearrangement joins TRBV2 to TRBJ1-4; 8 bases map to TRBD1. After removal of 6 bases from V and 8 bases from J, the junction contained 8 bases not matched to a gene. Germline V gives CDR1 SNHLY, CDR2 FYNNEI. There are 14 residues in the CDR3. The CDR3, as DNA: TGTGCCAGCAGGGGGACAGGTGTTGGAGAAAAACTGTTTTTT. This translates into CASRGTGVGEKLFF.

The chain recombines TRBV7-8 with TRBJ2-7; D may correspond to TRBD1 or TRBD2 (5 bases each). With 5 bases removed from V and 2 bases from J, the gap between germline ends came to 13 bases. CDR1 and CDR2 (germline): SGHVS, FQNEAQ. The CDR3 loop spans 14 amino acids. The CDR3 DNA is TGTGCCAGCAGCCCGGGGCGGCTTACCTACGAGCAGTACTTC. This translates into CASSPGRLTYEQYF.

J is TRBJ2-7 and V is TRBV6-1; maybe TRBD2 (5 bases). The CDR3 totals 15 residues. V lost 0 bases and J lost 4, with 13 bases in between. Germline CDR1 and CDR2: MNHNS and SASEGT. CDR3 sequence (DNA): TGTGCCAGCAGTGAAGCGAACAGACGGAGGTACGAGCAGTACTTC. Residues: CASSEANRRRYEQYF.

This clone was recorded once. The CDR3 DNA sequence: TGTGCCAGCAGCCAAGAAGGTACTCGTGAGGGTCAAGCTTTCTTT. This translates into CASSQEGTREGQAFF. The rearrangement links TRBV3-1 (or the pseudogene TRBV3-2) to TRBJ1-1, with D uncertain. CDR1 is LGHDT, CDR2 YNNKEL, per germline (reference sequence). This CDR3 is 15 amino acids long. Trimming cost V 0 bases and J 9 bases, with 17 bases left between them.

The V gene is TRBV24-1, the J gene TRBJ1-1; weak D call: TRBD1 (5 bases). This CDR3 region has 13 residues. From germline, CDR1 is KGHDR and CDR2 SFDVKD. V was trimmed by 9 bases and J by 4 bases, leaving 14 bases between them. The chain's CDR3 is CATRGQGSTEAFF. CDR3 in DNA: TGTGCCACCCGTGGACAAGGGTCCACTGAAGCTTTCTTT.

The chain uses TRBV19 and TRBJ2-7; 8 nucleotides match TRBD2. After removal of 5 bases from V and 3 bases from J, the junction contained 12 bases not matched to a gene. Germline V gives CDR1 LNHDA, CDR2 SQIVND (reference sequence). The CDR3 covers 16 residues. The CDR3 region is CASSLGLAGTSYEQYF. As DNA, the CDR3 is TGTGCCAGTAGTCTGGGGCTCGCCGGGACTAGCTACGAGCAGTACTTC. Full variable domain (outside the CDR3, taken from reference TRBV19 and TRBJ2-7): DGGITQSPKYLFRKEGQNVTLSCEQNLNHDAMYWYRQDPGQGLRLIYYSQIVNDFQKGDIAEGYSVSREKKESFPLTVTSAQKNPTAFYLCASSLGLAGTSYEQYFGPGTRLTVT.

The chain is built from TRBV5-8 and TRBJ1-1; D gene ambiguous. The V and J ends lost 4 bases and 1 base respectively, with 8 bases between them. CDR1 and CDR2 from the germline V gene are SGHTS and YDEGEE. This CDR3 spans 13 amino acids. The CDR3 bases are TGTGCCAGCAGCCGCGGCACGAACACTGAAGCTTTCTTT. It encodes CASSRGTNTEAFF.

This chain joins TRBV27 and TRBJ1-6; no clear D gene. The ends were cut back, 4 bases at V and 6 bases at J, with 7 bases in the middle. Germline V gene sequence: CDR1 MNHEY, CDR2 SMNVEV (reference sequence). This CDR3 comprises 13 residues. The CDR3 loop is CASSSQTNSPLHF. The DNA for the CDR3 is TGTGCCAGCAGTTCCCAGACTAATTCACCCCTCCACTTT.

This chain joins TRBV2 and TRBJ1-1; D gene uncertain. Trimming left V 7 bases short and J 3 bases short, with 15 bases between. The CDR3 extends over 14 amino acids. The germline gives CDR1 SNHLY, CDR2 FYNNEI. CDR3 sequence reads: CASIVQLVDTEAFF. CDR3 in DNA: TGTGCCAGCATAGTACAGCTTGTGGACACTGAAGCTTTCTTT.

This chain links TRBV4-1 with TRBJ1-1; no definite D call. The ends were cut back, 4 bases at V and 5 bases at J, with 11 bases in the middle. The CDR3 length is 13 residues. Germline CDR1 and CDR2: MGHRA and YSYEKL. The CDR3: CASSRERWTEAFF. CDR3 nucleotide sequence: TGCGCCAGCAGCCGGGAGCGTTGGACTGAAGCTTTCTTT.

V usage is TRBV25-1 and J usage is TRBJ2-5; 10 bases align to TRBD1. Germline V gene data show CDR1 as MGHDK and CDR2 as SYGVNS. The V gene end was trimmed by 4 bases and the J gene end by 7 bases; junction bases not matched to a gene: 9. The CDR3 is 15 residues long. This CDR3 is CASSGGQGPGWTQYF. DNA of the CDR3: TGTGCCAGCAGTGGGGGACAGGGGCCCGGGTGGACCCAGTACTTC.

This sequence joins TRBV27 and TRBJ1-1; no reliable D call. Germline CDR1 reads MNHEY; CDR2 reads SMNVEV (reference sequence). The length of the CDR3 is 15 residues. The V and J ends lost 5 bases and 4 bases respectively, with 17 bases between them. The chain's CDR3 is CASSTPGGMITEAFF. Here the CDR3 DNA reads TGTGCCAGCAGTACCCCTGGAGGGATGATCACTGAAGCTTTCTTT.

The CDR3 loop reads CASSETPGGTEAFF. The CDR3 DNA reads as TGTGCCAGCAGTGAAACTCCAGGGGGTACTGAAGCTTTCTTT. The gene calls are TRBV2 and TRBJ1-1; TRBD1 matches at 7 bases. V lost 2 bases and J lost 5; bases outside the gene matches: 5. The length of the CDR3 is 14 residues. Per germline, CDR1 SNHLY and CDR2 FYNNEI.

This rearrangement joins TRBV5-1 to TRBJ1-3; unclear D gene. The CDR3 covers 14 residues. Germline CDR1 SGHRS, CDR2 YFSETQ. V was clipped by 1 base and J by 1 base, with 6 bases between them. The CDR3: CASSLLGSGNTIYF. In nucleotides, the CDR3 is TGCGCCAGCAGCTTGTTGGGGTCTGGAAACACCATATATTTT.